One sample yielded the 15 T cell receptor beta chains listed below, sequenced in a study of chemoradiotherapy in HPV16-positive cancers. The assay was immunoSEQ multiplex PCR, and TCRdb's table has in-frame clones only and misses some. This sample yields over 10,000 clones, of which around 82% are seen a single time; roughly 5.7% belongs to the top ten. The source was blood, collected from a patient who underwent chemoradiotherapy. These receptors were obtained from a human donor with HPV-associated anogenital cancer.

The rearrangement uses TRBV7-9 and TRBJ2-1; 8 bases are a match to TRBD1. This CDR3 spans 14 amino acids. CDR1 SEHNR and CDR2 FQNEAQ come from the germline V gene (reference sequence). The junction had 5 bases not matched to a gene; V was cut back by 5 bases and J by 5 bases. CDR3 coding DNA: TGTGCCAGCAGCACAGGACAGGGCGACAATGAGCAGTTCTTC. Translated, it gives CASSTGQGDNEQFF.

With respect to this clone: Its ends do not fully match the called genes, so a read error is possible. The rearrangement joins TRBV5-1 to TRBJ2-1; 13 bases align to TRBD2. Germline CDR1 reads SGHRS; CDR2 reads YFSETQ. This CDR3 is 15 amino acids long. The CDR3 DNA reads as TGCGCCAGCTGCTTGACTAGCGGGGGGTCGGATGAGCAGTTCTTC. It codes for CASCLTSGGSDEQFF. Complete variable domain (other parts from reference TRBV5-1 and TRBJ2-1): KAGVTQTPRYLIKTRGQQVTLSCSPISGHRSVSWYQQTPGQGLQFLFEYFSETQRNKGNFPGRFSGRQFSNSRSEMNVSTLELGDSALYLCASCLTSGGSDEQFFGPGTRLTVL.

This rearrangement joins TRBV5-6 to TRBJ2-3, with D maybe TRBD1 (5 bases). Germline V gene lookup returns CDR1 SGHDT and CDR2 YYEEEE. V was clipped by 0 bases and J by 3 bases, with 11 bases between them. This CDR3 is 15 amino acids long. The CDR3 is CASSLVGVGTDTQYF. The CDR3 DNA is TGTGCCAGCAGCTTGGTAGGGGTAGGGACAGATACGCAGTATTTT.

This rearrangement joins TRBV5-8 to TRBJ1-1, with 7 bases identical to TRBD1. V was pared by 5 bases and J by 4 bases, with 8 bases of the junction left unmatched. The V gene's germline CDR1 is SGHTS and CDR2 YDEGEE. This CDR3 comprises 14 residues. CDR3 DNA: TGTGCCAGCAGAAACGAGGGGGCGACCACTGAAGCTTTCTTT. Protein sequence: CASRNEGATTEAFF.

J is TRBJ1-1 and V is TRBV7-2; D is perhaps TRBD1 (5 bases). CDR3 size: 15 residues. From germline, CDR1 is SGHTA and CDR2 FQGNSA. The V and J ends lost 1 base and 1 base respectively, with 10 bases between them. This CDR3 reads CASSLEGRGNTEAFF. The CDR3 DNA follows: TGTGCCAGCAGCTTAGAGGGGCGCGGGAACACTGAAGCTTTCTTT.

This clone has a single count. This chain joins TRBV30 and TRBJ1-1; D unclear. Germline CDR1 reads GTSNPN; CDR2 reads SVGIG (reference sequence). The CDR3 runs 10 residues. The V end was cut by 7 bases, the J end by 9 bases, with 12 bases between. The CDR3 protein is CALSPRQAFF. The CDR3 DNA follows: TGTGCCTTATCCCCAAGGCAAGCTTTCTTT.

The V call is TRBV5-8, the J call TRBJ1-2, with D perhaps matching TRBD1 (5 bases). The germline V gene encodes CDR1 SGHTS and CDR2 YDEGEE. This CDR3 is built from 14 residues. With 7 bases removed from V and 2 bases from J, the gap between germline ends came to 15 bases. The CDR3 DNA reads as TGTGCCAGCGGAGGGGACCGGGTCAACTATGGCTACACCTTC. It is translated as CASGGDRVNYGYTF.

The V and J genes are TRBV9 and TRBJ1-5; no reliable D call. This CDR3 region has 16 residues. V was trimmed by 1 base and J by 0 bases, leaving 11 bases between them. CDR1 SGDLS and CDR2 YYNGEE come from the germline V gene. CDR3 DNA: TGTGCCAGCAGCGTAAAGGGCCCGTATAGCAATCAGCCCCAGCATTTT. As protein: CASSVKGPYSNQPQHF.

The chain is built from TRBV4-1 and TRBJ2-3; 10 bases line up with TRBD2. Unmatched junction bases numbered 20, after V lost 2 bases and J lost 9 bases. The CDR3 consists of 19 residues. Germline V gives CDR1 MGHRA, CDR2 YSYEKL. In DNA form, the CDR3 reads TGCGCCAGCAGCCAACCCTCCGGGACTAGCGACGTGGTATATAGGACGCAGTATTTT. It codes for CASSQPSGTSDVVYRTQYF.

In nucleotides, the CDR3 is TGTGCCATCCGAGGACAGGGTGTAGATACGCAGTATTTT. Its protein product is CAIRGQGVDTQYF. This chain joins TRBV10-3 and TRBJ2-3; 8 bases are shared with TRBD1. Germline V lookup: CDR1 ENHRY, CDR2 SYGVKD. This CDR3 is 13 amino acids long. J lost 5 bases, V lost 8 bases, and 6 bases had no gene match.

This clone has just a few counts. V is TRBV30 and J is TRBJ1-2; maybe TRBD1 (5 bases). This CDR3 is 13 amino acids long. Germline V gene lookup returns CDR1 GTSNPN and CDR2 SVGIG (reference sequence). Trimming shortened V by 4 bases and J by 5 bases, and 14 bases separated the two germline ends. The CDR3 loop reads CAWTPGDGYGYTF. Here the CDR3 DNA reads TGTGCCTGGACTCCGGGGGACGGGTATGGCTACACCTTC. The variable domain in full, with the rest retrieved from reference TRBV30 and TRBJ1-2, is SQTIHQWPATLVQPVGSPLSLECTVEGTSNPNLYWYRQAAGRGLQLLFYSVGIGQISSEVPQNLSASRPQDRQFILSSKKLLLSDSGFYLCAWTPGDGYGYTFGSGTRLTVV.

V and J are TRBV30 and TRBJ2-7, with a tentative D call TRBD2 (6 bases). CDR3 length equals 13 residues. Germline V gene sequence: CDR1 GTSNPN, CDR2 SVGIG (reference sequence). The V end was cut by 5 bases, the J end by 7 bases, with 18 bases between. The CDR3: CAWDKGGHGEQYV. The CDR3 DNA reads as TGTGCCTGGGACAAGGGAGGTCACGGGGAGCAGTACGTC.

The sample holds a few counts of this clone. CDR3 protein: CASSYLRGDYGYTF. In DNA form, the CDR3 reads TGTGCCAGCAGTTACCTCCGAGGCGACTATGGCTACACCTTC. V gene TRBV6-5 combines with J gene TRBJ1-2; D ambiguous. Looked up from germline, CDR1 is MNHEY and CDR2 is SVGAGI. Trimming cost V 2 bases and J 3 bases, with 10 bases left between them. The CDR3 sequence is 14 residues long.

This clone was counted a few times. The V call is TRBV5-1, the J call TRBJ2-2; D not certain. The CDR3 length is 12 residues. V was trimmed by 5 bases and J by 3 bases, leaving 5 bases between them. Per the germline V gene, CDR1 is SGHRS and CDR2 is YFSETQ. The CDR3 is CASSQDTGELFF. CDR3 nucleotides: TGCGCCAGCAGTCAAGACACCGGGGAGCTGTTTTTT.

This CDR3 is CASSYRTGPTNNEQFF. CDR3 nucleotides: TGTGCCAGCAGTTACCGGACAGGTCCGACGAACAATGAGCAGTTCTTC. The genes are TRBV6-5 and TRBJ2-1, with 7 nucleotides matching TRBD1. The trim removed 2 bases at V and 5 bases at J, leaving 9 bases unmatched. This CDR3 has 16 amino acids. CDR1 and CDR2 (germline): MNHEY, SVGAGI.